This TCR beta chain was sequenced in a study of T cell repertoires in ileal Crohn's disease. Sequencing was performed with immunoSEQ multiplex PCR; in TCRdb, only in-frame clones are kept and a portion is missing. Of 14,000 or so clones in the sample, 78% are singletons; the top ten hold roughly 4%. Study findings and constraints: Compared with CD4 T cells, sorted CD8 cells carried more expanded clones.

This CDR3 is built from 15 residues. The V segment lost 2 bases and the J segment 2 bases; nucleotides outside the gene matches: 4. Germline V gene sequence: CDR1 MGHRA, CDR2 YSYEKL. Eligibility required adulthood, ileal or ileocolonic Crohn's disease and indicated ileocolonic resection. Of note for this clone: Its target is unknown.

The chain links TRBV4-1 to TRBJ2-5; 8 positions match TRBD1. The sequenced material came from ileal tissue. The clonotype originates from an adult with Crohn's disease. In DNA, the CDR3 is TGCGCCAGCAGCCAATCCGGGACAGGACAAGAGACCCAGTACTTC. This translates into CASSQSGTGQETQYF.